The entry below gives a single T cell receptor beta chain sequence along with its context. The data belong to a study of blood T cell repertoires in COVID-19. Study details: COVID-19 samples, acute and convalescent, were from the United States, Italy and Spain. PBMCs, B-cell-depleted T cells, or T cells provided the cDNA or gDNA that made up the material.

The CDR3 is 14 residues long. Germline CDR1 and CDR2: SGHRS and YFSETQ. Trimming removed 7 bases from V and 5 bases from J; junction bases left unmatched: 9. Source study methods: Reference gene primer amplification gave nucleated cell count estimates. Some clones are missing from TCRdb's copy, which holds only in-frame ones; the method was immunoSEQ multiplex PCR. Clone size and V and J calls were adopted from that table, with D and trimming inferred from the DNA. Of 450,000 to 500,000 clones in the sample, 70% to 90% were seen once. V is TRBV5-1 and J is TRBJ2-5; 9 nucleotides line up with TRBD2. This receptor was obtained from a human donor in a cohort sampled during active COVID-19. The sequenced sample consisted of peripheral blood. CDR3 DNA: TGCGCCAGCGATCCGGGACTAGCACGGGAGACCCAGTACTTC. This sequence encodes CASDPGLARETQYF.